This is a list of T cell receptor beta chains from one sample in a study of shared clonotypes between healthy human individuals. Repertoires were generated with immunoSEQ multiplex PCR, while TCRdb's copy carries only in-frame clones and drops some. The repertoire holds some 900,000 clones, with less than 85% as singletons. Sequenced material: memory CD4+ T cells sorted from blood. These receptors were taken from a man between 18 and 29 years old in good health. CDR3s include the opening cysteine and the closing phenylalanine or tryptophan. Each record gives: V gene, clone size, J gene, D gene, CDR3 DNA, CDR3 protein. D genes are given only for firm matches. A clone size is listed for some rows: how often the clone was seen (once, few, many), or a class if it is expanded.

>TRBV7-2|-|TRBJ2-3|TRBD2
TGTGCCAGCAGCTTTGGCCTAGCGGACCCCACAGATACGCAGTATTTT
CASSFGLADPTDTQYF
>TRBV30|-|TRBJ2-7|-
TGTGCCTCTACACCGGGACGGGGGAGCGGGGAGCAGTACTTC
CASTPGRGSGEQYF
>TRBV30|-|TRBJ2-5|-
TGTGCCTGGAGGTCGGAGGGCTCAACCCAGTACTTC
CAWRSEGSTQYF
>TRBV4-3|-|TRBJ1-5|TRBD1
TGCGCCAGCAGCCAAGACTGGGACAGCCGATTAAGCAATCAGCCCCAGCATTTT
CASSQDWDSRLSNQPQHF
>TRBV30|few|TRBJ2-7|-
TGTGCCTGGAGTGTACCCCCAGTACTGGCTCCCTACGAGCAGTACTTC
CAWSVPPVLAPYEQYF
>TRBV28|-|TRBJ1-6|TRBD1
TGTGCCAGCAACTTCGGGACAGGGGTTTCACCCCTCCACTTT
CASNFGTGVSPLHF
>TRBV29-1|-|TRBJ2-3|-
TGCAGCGCTACTCGACAATCACGAGCAGATACGCAGTATTTT
CSATRQSRADTQYF
>TRBV5-6|-|TRBJ2-2|-
TGTGCCAGCAGCCATCTAGCGCTATCGAACACCGGGGAGCTGTTTTTT
CASSHLALSNTGELFF
>TRBV5-1|-|TRBJ2-7|TRBD1
TGCGCCAGCAGCTTGCTACAGGGGTCCTCCTACGAGCAGTACTTC
CASSLLQGSSYEQYF
>TRBV5-6|-|TRBJ1-1|-
TGTGCCAGCAGCTTGGTAGTAACCGGGGGGAACACTGAAGCTTTCTTT
CASSLVVTGGNTEAFF
>TRBV11-2|-|TRBJ2-1|TRBD2
TGTGCCAGCAGCTTCCGGATCAGCGGGGATGAGCAGTTCTTC
CASSFRISGDEQFF
>TRBV2|once|TRBJ2-1|TRBD1
TGTGCCAGCAGTCCGGGACAGGGGGGAACTTACAATGAGCAGTTCTTC
CASSPGQGGTYNEQFF
>TRBV6-5|few|TRBJ2-7|TRBD1
TGTGCCAGCAGTTACCTACAGGGGAAATCCTACGAGCAGTACTTC
CASSYLQGKSYEQYF
>TRBV5-4|-|TRBJ2-6|-
TGTGCCACCTTCCTCGAGGGGAATTCTGGGGCCAACGTCCTGACTTTC
CATFLEGNSGANVLTF
>TRBV18|-|TRBJ2-5|-
TGTGCCAGCTCACCACCGACAGCAAGAGAGACCCAGTACTTC
CASSPPTARETQYF
>TRBV2|few|TRBJ2-1|-
TGTGCCAGCAGTGAATGGGGCGGGACGGTCGGGAATGAGCAGTTCTTC
CASSEWGGTVGNEQFF
>TRBV18|-|TRBJ1-2|TRBD1
TGTGCCAGCTCACCAGGGACAGGGACGGGCTACACCTTC
CASSPGTGTGYTF
>TRBV30|-|TRBJ1-5|TRBD1
TGTGCCTGGGAAGCAGGGGGGAGCAATCAGCCCCAGCATTTT
CAWEAGGSNQPQHF
>TRBV10-3|few|TRBJ2-3|TRBD2
TGTGCCGTAACGACTAGCGGGGGGTCAGATACGCAGTATTTT
CAVTTSGGSDTQYF
>TRBV4-1|-|TRBJ2-1|TRBD2
TGCGCCAGCAGCCAACTTCGGGGGGGTGCGGACAATGAGCAGTTCTTC
CASSQLRGGADNEQFF
>TRBV7-2|once|TRBJ2-5|TRBD2
TGTGCCAGCAGCTTAGATATTAGCGGGGTCCAAGAGACCCAGTACTTC
CASSLDISGVQETQYF
>TRBV5-1|few|TRBJ2-7|-
TGCGCCAGCAGCCCAACCCCGGGCTACGAGCAGTACTTC
CASSPTPGYEQYF